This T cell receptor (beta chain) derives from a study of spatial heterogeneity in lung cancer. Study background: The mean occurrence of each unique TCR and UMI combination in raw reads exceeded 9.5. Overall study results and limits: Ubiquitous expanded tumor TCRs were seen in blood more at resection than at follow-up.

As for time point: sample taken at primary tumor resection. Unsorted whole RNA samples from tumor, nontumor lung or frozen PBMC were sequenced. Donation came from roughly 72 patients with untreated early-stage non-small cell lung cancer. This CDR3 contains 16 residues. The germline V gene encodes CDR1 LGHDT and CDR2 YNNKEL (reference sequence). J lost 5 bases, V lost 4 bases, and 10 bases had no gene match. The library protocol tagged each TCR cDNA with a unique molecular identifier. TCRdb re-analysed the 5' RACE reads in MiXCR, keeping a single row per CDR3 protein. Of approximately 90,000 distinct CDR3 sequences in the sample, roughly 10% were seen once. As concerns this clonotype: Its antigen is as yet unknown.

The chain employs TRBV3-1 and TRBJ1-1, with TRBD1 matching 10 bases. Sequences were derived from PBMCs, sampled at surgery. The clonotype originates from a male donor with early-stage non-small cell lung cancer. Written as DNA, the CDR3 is TGTGCCAGCAGCCCAAGCGAGGGGACAGGGGATACTGAAGCTTTCTTT. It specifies CASSPSEGTGDTEAFF.